Sequencing of this TCR beta chain was carried out in a study of control samples from healthy donors and cancer patients. The CDR3 is 14 residues long. The V and J ends lost 0 bases and 2 bases respectively, with 7 bases between them. Germline V CDR1 and CDR2: SGHNT, YYREEE (reference sequence). Libraries were prepared by immunoSEQ multiplex PCR; TCRdb keeps only in-frame clonotypes and omits some of them. The sample contains 100,000 to 150,000 clones, around 92% of which appear only once. The V and J genes are TRBV5-4 and TRBJ2-3; D not resolved. The specimen was PBMCs. The sequence derives from an older man with head and neck cancer. The CDR3: CASSLVGPTDTQYF. DNA of the CDR3: TGTGCCAGCAGCTTGGTGGGCCCCACAGATACGCAGTATTTT.